A single sample is the source of the 4 T cell receptor beta chains below, sequenced in a study of OX40 agonist ivuxolimab in advanced cancers. The assay was immunoSEQ multiplex PCR, and TCRdb's table has in-frame clones only and misses some. The table lists over 45,000 clones, about 86% of them singletons, with more than 0.9% in the top ten. The specimen comprised CD4+ or CD8+ T cells sorted from blood, sampled in a trial of the OX40 agonist ivuxolimab. All receptors derive from an adult with an advanced solid tumor such as melanoma, head and neck, liver or kidney cancer.

The gene calls are TRBV18 and TRBJ1-6; no definite D call. CDR1 is KGHSH and CDR2 is LQKENI in the germline V gene. V was trimmed by 6 bases and J by 3 bases, leaving 12 bases between them. The CDR3 is made up of 15 amino acids. The CDR3 DNA follows: TGTGCCAGCTCTCCAGTGGAGGGCTATAATTCACCCCTCCACTTT. Its protein is CASSPVEGYNSPLHF.

CDR3 DNA sequence: TGTGCCAGCTTTAGGACAGGGGGTGGCTACACCTTC. This translates into CASFRTGGGYTF. This chain uses TRBV6-5 with TRBJ1-2, with TRBD1 identical over 10 bases. The CDR3 extends over 12 amino acids. Losses at the gene ends were 8 bases for V and 7 bases for J; bases not matched to a gene: 4. Germline CDR1 and CDR2: MNHEY and SVGAGI.

The chain couples TRBV7-2 to TRBJ2-1; D may be TRBD1 (6 bases). The CDR3 contains 16 residues. Trimming took 7 bases from V and 0 from J, leaving 16 bases between them. In germline, CDR1 is SGHTA, CDR2 FQGNSA. The CDR3 is CASTHPDRSSYNEQFF. CDR3 bases: TGTGCCAGCACCCACCCTGACAGGTCCTCCTACAATGAGCAGTTCTTC. The variable domain in full, completed from reference TRBV7-2 and TRBJ2-1, reads GAGVSQSPSNKVTEKGKDVELRCDPISGHTALYWYRQSLGQGLEFLIYFQGNSAPDKSGLPSDRFSAERTGGSVSTLTIQRTQQEDSAVYLCASTHPDRSSYNEQFFGPGTRLTVL.

There are a few counts of this clone. The gene calls are TRBV2 and TRBJ1-5, with D unclear. CDR1 and CDR2 (germline): SNHLY, FYNNEI. This CDR3 contains 14 residues. V lost 7 bases and J 5 bases, leaving 15 bases between the germline ends. The CDR3 DNA sequence: TGTGCCAGCATCCGTAATGGGTTGGATCAGCCCCAGCATTTT. Protein: CASIRNGLDQPQHF.